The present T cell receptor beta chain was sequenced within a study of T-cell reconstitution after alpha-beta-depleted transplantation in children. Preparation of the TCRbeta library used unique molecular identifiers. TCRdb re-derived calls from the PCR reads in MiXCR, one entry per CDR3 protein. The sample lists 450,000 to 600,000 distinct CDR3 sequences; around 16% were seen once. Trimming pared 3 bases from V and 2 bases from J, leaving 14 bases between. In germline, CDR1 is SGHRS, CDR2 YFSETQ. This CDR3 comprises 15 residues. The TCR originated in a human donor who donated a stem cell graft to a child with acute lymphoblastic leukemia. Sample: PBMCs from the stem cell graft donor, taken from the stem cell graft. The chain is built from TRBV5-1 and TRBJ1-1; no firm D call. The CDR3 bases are TGCGCCAGCAGCTCCCAGCAGCGCAAAAACACTGAAGCTTTCTTT. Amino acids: CASSSQQRKNTEAFF.